This T cell receptor beta chain was identified in a study of T cell responses to AZD1222 COVID-19 vaccine. Germline lookup yields CDR1 SGHAT and CDR2 FQNNGV. CDR3 length: 12 amino acids. Deletions cut 10 bases from V and 4 bases from J, with 10 bases between. The protocol was immunoSEQ multiplex PCR, while the TCRdb copy is restricted to in-frame clones and leaves out a portion. The profile shows around 100,000 clones, 88% of them singletons. The receptor was isolated from an adult in good health. The J gene is TRBJ2-2, the V gene TRBV11-2, with no clear D. This specimen was peripheral blood, taken on day 0 of AZD1222 vaccination. The DNA of the CDR3 is TGTGCCACGCTCCTTTTCACCGGGGAGCTGTTTTTT. Its translation is CATLLFTGELFF.